Listed here is a single T cell receptor beta chain. This record comes from a study of control samples from healthy donors and cancer patients. The table came from immunoSEQ multiplex PCR; TCRdb's copy has only in-frame clones and leaves some out. The sample lists some 99,000 clones, roughly 89% occurring once. Material for sequencing was blood. This sequence originates from a woman between 45 and 65 years old in good health.

CDR3 nucleotide sequence: TGTGCCATCAGTGAGTCTGGGAGATCGAACACTGAAGCTTTCTTT. The encoded protein is CAISESGRSNTEAFF. J is TRBJ1-1 and V is TRBV10-3; D uncertain. Trimming left V 0 bases short and J 1 base short, with 9 bases between. There are 15 residues in the CDR3. CDR1 ENHRY and CDR2 SYGVKD come from the germline V gene.